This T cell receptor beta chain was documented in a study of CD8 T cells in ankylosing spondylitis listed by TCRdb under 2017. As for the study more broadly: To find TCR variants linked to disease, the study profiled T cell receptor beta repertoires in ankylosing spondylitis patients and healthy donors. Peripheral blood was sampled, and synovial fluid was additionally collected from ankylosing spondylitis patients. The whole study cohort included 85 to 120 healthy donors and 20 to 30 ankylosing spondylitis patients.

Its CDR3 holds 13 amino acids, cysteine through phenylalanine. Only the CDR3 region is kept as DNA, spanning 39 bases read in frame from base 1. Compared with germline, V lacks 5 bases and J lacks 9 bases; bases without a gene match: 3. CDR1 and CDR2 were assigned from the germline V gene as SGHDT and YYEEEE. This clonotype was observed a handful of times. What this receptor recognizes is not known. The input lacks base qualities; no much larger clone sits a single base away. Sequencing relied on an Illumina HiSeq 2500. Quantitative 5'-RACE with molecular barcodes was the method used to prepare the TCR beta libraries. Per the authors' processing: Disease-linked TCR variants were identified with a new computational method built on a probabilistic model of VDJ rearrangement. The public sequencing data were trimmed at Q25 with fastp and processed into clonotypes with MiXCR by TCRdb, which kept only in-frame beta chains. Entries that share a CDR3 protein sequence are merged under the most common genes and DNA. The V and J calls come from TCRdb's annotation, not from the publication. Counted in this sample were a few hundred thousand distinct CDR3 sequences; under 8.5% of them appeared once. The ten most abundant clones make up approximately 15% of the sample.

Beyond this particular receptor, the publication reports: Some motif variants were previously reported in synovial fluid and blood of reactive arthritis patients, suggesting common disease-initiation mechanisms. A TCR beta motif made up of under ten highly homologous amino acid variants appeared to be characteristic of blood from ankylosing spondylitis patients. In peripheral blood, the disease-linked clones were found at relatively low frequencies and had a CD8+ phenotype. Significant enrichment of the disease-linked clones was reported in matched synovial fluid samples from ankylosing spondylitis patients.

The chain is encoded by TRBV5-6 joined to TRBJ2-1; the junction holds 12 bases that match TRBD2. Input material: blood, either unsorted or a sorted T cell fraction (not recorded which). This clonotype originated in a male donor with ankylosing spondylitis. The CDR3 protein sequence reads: CASSRLAGVEQFF. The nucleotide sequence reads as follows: TGTGCCAGCAGTCGACTAGCGGGAGTTGAGCAGTTCTTC. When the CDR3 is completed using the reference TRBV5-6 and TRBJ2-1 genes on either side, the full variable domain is DAGVTQSPTHLIKTRGQQVTLRCSPKSGHDTVSWYQQALGQGPQFIFQYYEEEERQRGNFPDRFSGHQFPNYSSELNVNALLLGDSALYLCASSRLAGVEQFFGPGTRLTVL.